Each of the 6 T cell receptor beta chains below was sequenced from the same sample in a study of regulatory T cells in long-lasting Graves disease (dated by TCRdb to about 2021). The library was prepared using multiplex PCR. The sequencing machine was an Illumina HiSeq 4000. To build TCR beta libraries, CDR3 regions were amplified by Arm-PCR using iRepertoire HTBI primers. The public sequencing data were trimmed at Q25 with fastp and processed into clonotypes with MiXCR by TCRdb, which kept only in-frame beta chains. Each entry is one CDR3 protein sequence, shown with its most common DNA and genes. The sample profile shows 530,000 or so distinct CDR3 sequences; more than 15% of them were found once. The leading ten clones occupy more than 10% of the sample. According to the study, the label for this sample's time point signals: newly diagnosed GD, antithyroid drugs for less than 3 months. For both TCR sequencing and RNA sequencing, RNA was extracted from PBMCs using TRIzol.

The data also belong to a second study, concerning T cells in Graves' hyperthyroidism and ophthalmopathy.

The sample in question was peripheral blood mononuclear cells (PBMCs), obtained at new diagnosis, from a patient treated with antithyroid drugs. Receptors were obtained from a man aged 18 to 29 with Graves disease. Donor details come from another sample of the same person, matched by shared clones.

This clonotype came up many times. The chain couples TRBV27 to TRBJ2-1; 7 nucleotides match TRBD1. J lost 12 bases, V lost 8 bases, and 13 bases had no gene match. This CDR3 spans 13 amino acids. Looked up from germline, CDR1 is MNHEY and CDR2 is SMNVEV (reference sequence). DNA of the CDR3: TGTGCCAGCTCTTTCCGGGACAGCCTGCGGCAGTTCTTC. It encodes CASSFRDSLRQFF.

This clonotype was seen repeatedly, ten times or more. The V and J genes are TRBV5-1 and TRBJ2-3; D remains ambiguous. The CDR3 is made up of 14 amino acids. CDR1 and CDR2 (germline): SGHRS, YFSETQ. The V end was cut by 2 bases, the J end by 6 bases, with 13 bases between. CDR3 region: CASSLGESRDTQYF. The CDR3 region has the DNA TGCGCCAGCAGCTTAGGAGAGAGCCGGGATACGCAGTATTTT.

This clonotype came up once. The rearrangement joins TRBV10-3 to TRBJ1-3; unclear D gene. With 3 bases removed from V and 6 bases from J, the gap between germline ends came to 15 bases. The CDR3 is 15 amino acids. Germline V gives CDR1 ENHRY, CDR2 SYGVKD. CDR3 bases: TGTGCCATCAGTGATGGCGGGCGTCGTGTAAACACCATATATTTT. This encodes CAISDGGRRVNTIYF.

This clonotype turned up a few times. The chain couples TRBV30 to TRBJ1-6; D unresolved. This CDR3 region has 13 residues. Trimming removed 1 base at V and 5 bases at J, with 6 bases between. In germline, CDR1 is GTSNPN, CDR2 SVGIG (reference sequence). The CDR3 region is CAWSEKDNSPLHF. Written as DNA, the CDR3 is TGTGCCTGGAGTGAGAAGGATAATTCACCCCTCCACTTT.

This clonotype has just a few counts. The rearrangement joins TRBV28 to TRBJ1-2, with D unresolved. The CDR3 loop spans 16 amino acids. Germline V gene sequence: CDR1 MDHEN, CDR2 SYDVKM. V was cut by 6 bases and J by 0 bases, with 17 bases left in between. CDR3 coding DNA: TGTGCCAGCAGCGCGCTCACGTACCTTGCTAACTATGGCTACACCTTC. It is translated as CASSALTYLANYGYTF.

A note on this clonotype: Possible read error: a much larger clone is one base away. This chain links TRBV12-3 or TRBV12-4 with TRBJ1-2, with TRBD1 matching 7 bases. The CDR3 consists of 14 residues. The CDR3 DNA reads TGTGCCAACAGTTTGGGTTCAGACAGGGCTGGCTACACCTTC. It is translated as CANSLGSDRAGYTF.